One sample yielded the 26 T cell receptor beta chains listed below, sequenced in a study of identical twins. TCRdb itself ran the 5' RACE reads through MiXCR, one entry per CDR3 protein. The data contain 700,000 to 950,000 distinct CDR3 sequences, roughly an eighth of them singletons. These data were likewise used in another study, on yellow fever vaccine responses in identical twins.

The source material was PBMCs. All receptors come from a young woman in good health.

This clonotype was counted only a few times. This chain connects TRBV5-1 to TRBJ2-3, with D possibly TRBD2 on 6 matching bases. The CDR3 sequence is 16 residues long. CDR1 is SGHRS and CDR2 is YFSETQ in the germline V gene. Trimming pared 3 bases from V and 0 bases from J, leaving 14 bases between. The CDR3 loop reads CASSYGTVTSTDTQYF. The DNA of the CDR3 is TGCGCCAGCAGCTACGGGACTGTAACTAGCACAGATACGCAGTATTTT.

The CDR3 sequence: CASSDRTGNSPLHF. The CDR3 nucleotides read TGTGCCAGTAGCGATAGGACAGGAAATTCACCCCTCCACTTT. The V and J genes are TRBV19 and TRBJ1-6; 7 nucleotides line up with TRBD1. The length of the CDR3 is 14 residues. V shed 6 bases and J 7 bases; nucleotides not matched to a gene: 6. The germline V gene encodes CDR1 LNHDA and CDR2 SQIVND (reference sequence). Combining the CDR3 with reference TRBV19 and TRBJ1-6 gives the whole variable domain DGGITQSPKYLFRKEGQNVTLSCEQNLNHDAMYWYRQDPGQGLRLIYYSQIVNDFQKGDIAEGYSVSREKKESFPLTVTSAQKNPTAFYLCASSDRTGNSPLHFGNGTRLTVT.

This clonotype was seen more than once but under ten times. The gene calls are TRBV5-6 and TRBJ2-3; TRBD2 aligns across 8 bases. Germline V gene sequence: CDR1 SGHDT, CDR2 YYEEEE. Trimming at V came to 0 bases and at J to 6 bases, leaving 6 bases not matched to a gene. The CDR3 covers 15 residues. Here the CDR3 reads CASSLGGLGWDTQYF. For the CDR3, the DNA is TGTGCCAGCAGCTTGGGGGGACTAGGCTGGGATACGCAGTATTTT.

This clonotype has a handful of counts. This chain connects TRBV24-1 to TRBJ2-2, with TRBD2 as a possible D gene (5 bases). Looked up from germline, CDR1 is KGHDR and CDR2 is SFDVKD. There are 13 residues in the CDR3. V was shortened by 9 bases and J by 5 bases, with 12 bases between the two germline ends. The CDR3 loop reads CATRGFGTGELFF. The CDR3 coding sequence is TGTGCCACCCGGGGATTTGGGACCGGGGAGCTGTTTTTT.

The sample holds a few counts of this clonotype. The CDR3 DNA reads as TGTGCCAGCAGTTATTATGGCTACACCTTC. Protein product: CASSYYGYTF. The rearrangement uses TRBV27 and TRBJ1-2; D gene uncertain. Germline assignment: CDR1 MNHEY and CDR2 SMNVEV (reference sequence). The CDR3 is 10 residues long. The V gene lost 4 bases and the J gene lost 5 bases, with 2 bases spanning the gap.

This clonotype was seen repeatedly, ten times or more. The chain combines TRBV15 with TRBJ2-1, with 10 positions matching TRBD2. Germline trimming cut 5 bases from V and 7 bases from J; bases unmatched to any gene: 8. Germline loops: CDR1 LNHNV, CDR2 YYDKDF (reference sequence). The CDR3 is 15 residues long. CDR3 residues: CATSLEREGWNEQFF. The CDR3 bases are TGTGCCACCAGCCTAGAGCGGGAGGGGTGGAATGAGCAGTTCTTC.

The V gene is TRBV3-1, the J gene TRBJ2-1; D is undetermined. Germline CDR1 and CDR2: LGHDT and YNNKEL (reference sequence). This CDR3 region has 15 residues. V was clipped by 3 bases and J by 2 bases, with 11 bases between them. In DNA, the CDR3 is TGTGCCAGCAGCCAGATAAGCGTCCCCTACAATGAGCAGTTCTTC. Encoded protein: CASSQISVPYNEQFF.

The gene calls are TRBV20-1 and TRBJ2-1; D may be TRBD1 (6 bases). This CDR3 is 16 amino acids long. Germline V gives CDR1 DFQATT, CDR2 SNEGSKA (reference sequence). Trimming cost V 4 bases and J 4 bases, with 20 bases left between them. The CDR3 spells CSATDTGTGHYNEQFF. CDR3 coding DNA: TGCAGTGCTACAGACACCGGGACGGGACATTACAATGAGCAGTTCTTC.

The rearrangement uses TRBV7-9 and TRBJ2-5, with TRBD2 identical over 10 bases. The CDR3 has 16 amino acids. Germline lookup yields CDR1 SEHNR and CDR2 FQNEAQ (reference sequence). J lost 2 bases, V lost 6 bases, and 9 bases had no gene match. The CDR3 loop is CASRDLAGVNQETQYF. CDR3 nucleotide sequence: TGTGCCAGCAGGGACCTAGCGGGAGTTAATCAAGAGACCCAGTACTTC.

This clonotype was counted only a few times. This rearrangement joins TRBV11-3 to TRBJ2-7; D may be TRBD2 (6 bases). Germline lookup yields CDR1 SGHNT and CDR2 YENEEA. The CDR3 spans 15 residues. Trimming took 2 bases from V and 4 from J, leaving 15 bases between them. As DNA, the CDR3 is TGTGCCAGCAGCTTAAACTCGGGAGTAGGGTACGAGCAGTACTTC. Translating gives CASSLNSGVGYEQYF.

A few counts support this clonotype. In DNA form, the CDR3 reads TGTGCCAGCAGCTTAGCCCCAGGGGAGCGGGTCGGAGAGACCCAGTACTTC. This translates into CASSLAPGERVGETQYF. V usage is TRBV7-2 and J usage is TRBJ2-5; either TRBD1 or TRBD2 may supply D (6 bases each). The CDR3 consists of 17 residues. The germline V gene encodes CDR1 SGHTA and CDR2 FQGNSA. V was shortened by 0 bases and J by 4 bases, with 18 bases between the two germline ends. The variable domain in full, completed from reference TRBV7-2 and TRBJ2-5, reads GAGVSQSPSNKVTEKGKDVELRCDPISGHTALYWYRQSLGQGLEFLIYFQGNSAPDKSGLPSDRFSAERTGGSVSTLTIQRTQQEDSAVYLCASSLAPGERVGETQYFGPGTRLLVL.

The CDR3 DNA follows: TGTGCCAGCAGCCAAGATACGGGAGGGAATCGCGAGCAGTACTTC. This gives the protein CASSQDTGGNREQYF. The genes are TRBV3-1 and TRBJ2-7; 8 bases match TRBD2. V gave up 0 bases and J gave up 6 bases; unmatched junction bases: 7. The CDR3 loop spans 15 amino acids. Germline V gene sequence: CDR1 LGHDT, CDR2 YNNKEL (reference sequence).

V usage is TRBV7-2 and J usage is TRBJ2-3; TRBD1 matches at 7 bases. V lost 5 bases to trimming and J lost 0 bases; unmatched junction nucleotides: 8. Germline loops: CDR1 SGHTA, CDR2 FQGNSA. This CDR3 has 16 amino acids. As DNA, the CDR3 is TGTGCCAGCAGCCGACAGGGTTCACTTAGCACAGATACGCAGTATTTT. It codes for CASSRQGSLSTDTQYF.

This clonotype has a handful of counts. The gene calls are TRBV20-1 and TRBJ2-1, with D perhaps given as TRBD1 or TRBD2 (5 bases each). Germline assignment: CDR1 DFQATT and CDR2 SNEGSKA (reference sequence). The CDR3 totals 14 residues. Trimming took off 7 bases at V and 9 bases at J, with 22 bases between the two ends. CDR3 residues: CSGGASREYAEQFF. The CDR3 DNA sequence: TGCAGTGGAGGGGCTAGTCGAGAGTACGCTGAGCAGTTCTTC.

This clonotype came up a few times. This chain joins TRBV20-1 and TRBJ2-7; D is undetermined. This CDR3 comprises 12 residues. The germline V and J ends were trimmed by 5 bases and 5 bases, with 13 bases remaining between them. Germline V gives CDR1 DFQATT, CDR2 SNEGSKA (reference sequence). The CDR3 loop is CSAARLYNEQYF. In DNA form, the CDR3 reads TGCAGTGCTGCCCGATTATATAACGAGCAGTACTTC.

This clonotype showed up just a few times. This chain joins TRBV5-5 and TRBJ2-7; TRBD2 is a possible D gene (5 bases). Germline CDR1 SGHKS, CDR2 YYEKEE (reference sequence). V was cut by 1 base and J by 1 base, with 18 bases left in between. This CDR3 has 17 residues. The CDR3 DNA sequence: TGTGCCAGCAGCTTGCGGGTGTCCTATCGGGGATCCTACGAGCAGTACTTC. The encoded protein is CASSLRVSYRGSYEQYF.

Only a few counts were recorded for this clonotype. This chain uses TRBV5-1 with TRBJ2-3; D is unclear. V was trimmed by 1 base and J by 2 bases, leaving 11 bases between them. Germline CDR1 reads SGHRS; CDR2 reads YFSETQ. This CDR3 comprises 15 residues. The CDR3 protein is CASSLLEPHTDTQYF. CDR3 nucleotides: TGCGCCAGCAGCTTGTTGGAGCCCCACACAGATACGCAGTATTTT.

This chain connects TRBV7-6 to TRBJ2-7; 7 bases are shared with TRBD2. This CDR3 contains 14 residues. Looked up from germline, CDR1 is SGHVS and CDR2 is FNYEAQ. Losses at the gene ends were 5 bases for V and 2 bases for J; bases not matched to a gene: 6. The CDR3 reads CASSPSGPAYEQYF. The CDR3, as DNA: TGTGCCAGCAGCCCTAGCGGACCCGCCTACGAGCAGTACTTC.

The rearrangement uses TRBV28 and TRBJ1-2; perhaps TRBD1 as D (5 bases). V was trimmed by 6 bases and J by 4 bases, leaving 9 bases between them. The CDR3 length is 12 residues. From germline, CDR1 is MDHEN and CDR2 SYDVKM. CDR3 sequence reads: CASSSGSYGYTF. The DNA of the CDR3 is TGTGCCAGCAGCTCAGGGAGCTATGGCTACACCTTC.

This clonotype has only a few counts. The rearrangement links TRBV7-2 to TRBJ2-3; 7 bases match TRBD2. Germline CDR1 SGHTA, CDR2 FQGNSA. V dropped 1 base and J dropped 0; count of bases not matched to a gene: 13. The length of the CDR3 is 19 residues. The CDR3 here is CASSLVVKGRSGSTDTQYF. DNA for the CDR3: TGTGCCAGCAGCTTAGTCGTTAAAGGGCGTAGCGGGAGCACAGATACGCAGTATTTT.

A few counts support this clonotype. The chain uses TRBV15 and TRBJ2-5, with 8 bases fitting TRBD2. This CDR3 spans 16 amino acids. Germline values: CDR1 LNHNV, CDR2 YYDKDF (reference sequence). The J segment lost 2 bases and the V segment lost 2 bases, leaving 7 bases of the junction unmatched. The CDR3 protein is CATSRTLLAVQETQYF. The CDR3 DNA reads as TGTGCCACCAGCAGAACCCTACTAGCGGTTCAAGAGACCCAGTACTTC.

The chain is built from TRBV20-1 and TRBJ1-5, with D hard to call. Trimming took off 1 base at V and 5 bases at J, with 9 bases between the two ends. Germline V gene sequence: CDR1 DFQATT, CDR2 SNEGSKA (reference sequence). This CDR3 is built from 13 residues. Written as DNA, the CDR3 is TGCAGTGCTAGAGCATGGGATTATCAGCCCCAGCATTTT. Protein product: CSARAWDYQPQHF.

This clonotype was seen more than once but under ten times. The chain is built from TRBV28 and TRBJ2-6, with D maybe TRBD1 (6 bases). The CDR3 totals 16 residues. The germline CDR1 and CDR2 sequences are MDHEN and SYDVKM. V shed 7 bases and J shed 0 bases, with 13 bases lying between them. Here the CDR3 reads CASKYRESSGANVLTF. CDR3 nucleotides: TGTGCCAGCAAATACAGGGAAAGCTCTGGGGCCAACGTCCTGACTTTC.

This sequence joins TRBV21-1 and TRBJ2-7; TRBD1, the table's D call, was not compared with the DNA. TRBV21-1 counts as a pseudogene. The CDR3 runs to 16 residues. The CDR3 nucleotides are TGTGCCAGCAGCAAAAGCCCGGCTACGAACTCCTACGAGCAGTACGTC. It is translated as CASSKSPATNSYEQYV.

The J gene is TRBJ2-7, the V gene TRBV5-5; D possibly uses TRBD1 or TRBD2 (5 bases each). The ends were cut back, 4 bases at V and 4 bases at J, with 15 bases in the middle. This CDR3 contains 14 residues. The V gene's germline CDR1 is SGHKS and CDR2 YYEKEE (reference sequence). The CDR3 DNA reads TGTGCCAGCAGCATGACAGCGGATCTTTACGAGCAGTACGTC. Translating it yields CASSMTADLYEQYV.

This clonotype turned up a few times. V gene TRBV29-1 combines with J gene TRBJ1-2; no clear D gene. The CDR3 is 9 amino acids. Germline V gives CDR1 SQVTM, CDR2 ANQGSEA. V was pared by 2 bases and J by 8 bases, with 3 bases between. Here the CDR3 reads CSVERGYTF. In DNA, the CDR3 is TGCAGCGTTGAAAGGGGCTACACCTTC.